The clone carrying this TCR beta chain has a count of ten or more. Its antigen is undetermined. This sample is drawn from a study of T cell repertoires in cytomegalovirus infection. Trimming at V came to 5 bases and at J to 2 bases, leaving 5 bases not matched to a gene. The CDR3 sequence is 15 residues long. Germline-derived CDR1 and CDR2 are SEHNR and FQNEAQ (reference sequence). Study results and limitations: Dominating the ex vivo response were TCR beta clonotypes that were CMV-specific and HLA-C-restricted.

Using its own MiXCR run on the reads, TCRdb lists one record per CDR3 protein. The sample lists hundreds of thousands of distinct CDR3 sequences, approximately 33% occurring once. The specimen was cultured CD8+ T cells from PBMCs, collected from culture after CMV antigen stimulation. V is TRBV7-9 and J is TRBJ2-1; 8 bases match TRBD2. The receptor was isolated from a human donor in good health (CMV status not recorded). Some clones in this sample may be carry-over from other donors' samples. DNA of the CDR3: TGTGCCAGCAGCCCGGGGGGGCGACCCTACAATGAGCAGTTCTTC. Its protein product is CASSPGGRPYNEQFF.